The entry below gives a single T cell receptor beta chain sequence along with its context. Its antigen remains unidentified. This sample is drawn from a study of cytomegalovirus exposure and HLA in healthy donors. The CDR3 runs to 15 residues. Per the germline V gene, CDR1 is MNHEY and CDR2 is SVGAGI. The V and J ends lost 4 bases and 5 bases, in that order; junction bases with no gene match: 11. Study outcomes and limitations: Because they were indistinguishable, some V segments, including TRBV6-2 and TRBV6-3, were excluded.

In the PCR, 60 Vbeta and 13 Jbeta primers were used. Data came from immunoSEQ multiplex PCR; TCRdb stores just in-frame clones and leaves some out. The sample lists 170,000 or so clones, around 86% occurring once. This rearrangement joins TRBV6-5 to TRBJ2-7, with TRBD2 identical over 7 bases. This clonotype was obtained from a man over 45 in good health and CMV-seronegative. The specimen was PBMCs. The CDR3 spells CASSWRGGAPNEQYF. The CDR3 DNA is TGTGCCAGCAGTTGGCGGGGAGGGGCCCCGAACGAGCAGTACTTC.